This T cell receptor beta chain was identified in a study of blood T cell repertoires in COVID-19. In the study overall: Sources were T cells, B-cell-depleted T cells, or PBMCs; the material itself was cDNA or gDNA.

V lost 5 bases and J lost 4; bases outside the gene matches: 5. Germline CDR1 and CDR2: LNHDA and SQIVND (reference sequence). This CDR3 has 15 amino acids. Source study methods: Cell counts per sample came from amplifying reference gene primers. The repertoire was sequenced with immunoSEQ multiplex PCR; TCRdb's copy has only in-frame clones and lacks some. That table furnishes V, J and clone size, whereas the DNA furnished D and trimming. The repertoire holds about 360,000 clones, roughly 90% seen once, with roughly 1.9% in the top ten. Participants' own reports of clinical history determined their cohort assignment.

The chain links TRBV19 to TRBJ1-5; 10 nucleotides align to TRBD1. Sequenced sample: PBMCs or T cells enriched from blood (not recorded which). The TCR was taken from a woman between 40 and 55 years old with acute COVID-19. This CDR3 reads CASSWGTGVNQPQHF. The DNA for the CDR3 is TGTGCCAGTAGTTGGGGGACAGGGGTTAATCAGCCCCAGCATTTT.